What follows are 10 T cell receptor beta chains derived from one specimen sequenced in a study of T-cell memory formation after mild COVID-19. TCRdb reanalysed the 5' RACE reads using MiXCR and keeps one entry per CDR3 protein. The sample consists of fewer than 350,000 distinct CDR3 sequences, 14% of them appearing once. The sample taken for sequencing was PBMCs or a T cell subset sorted from them (not recorded which). These receptor sequences come from a man younger than 30 who had mild COVID-19 (a few samples of this study predate the infection). Cell type and time point are not known.

The chain joins TRBV3-1 to TRBJ2-7; D not resolved. CDR1 is LGHDT, CDR2 YNNKEL, per germline (reference sequence). V lost 2 bases, J lost 0 bases, and 5 bases lay in between. The CDR3 sequence is 13 residues long. Written as DNA, the CDR3 is TGTGCCAGCAGCCAACAAAGCTCCTACGAGCAGTACTTC. It encodes CASSQQSSYEQYF.

The chain carries TRBV10-3 and TRBJ1-2, with 9 bases fitting TRBD1. V lost 6 bases to trimming and J lost 9 bases; unmatched junction nucleotides: 5. Germline lookup yields CDR1 ENHRY and CDR2 SYGVKD. The CDR3 consists of 12 residues. The CDR3 DNA is TGTGCCATCAGCCGGACAGGGGCTCGCTACACCTTC. This translates into CAISRTGARYTF.

The rearrangement joins TRBV7-9 to TRBJ1-6; tentative D call: TRBD1 (6 bases). The CDR3 extends over 14 amino acids. CDR1 is SEHNR and CDR2 is FQNEAQ in the germline V gene (reference sequence). Trimming stripped 8 bases from V and 9 bases from J, with 17 bases between. CDR3 DNA sequence: TGTGCCAGCCGAGAAAAGGGGGTTGTTTCACCCCTCCACTTT. It translates to CASREKGVVSPLHF. The full variable domain, with the rest looked up from reference TRBV7-9 and TRBJ1-6, is DTGVSQNPRHKITKRGQNVTFRCDPISEHNRLYWYRQTLGQGPEFLTYFQNEAQLEKSRLLSDRFSAERPKGSFSTLEIQRTEQGDSAMYLCASREKGVVSPLHFGNGTRLTVT.

This rearrangement joins TRBV3-1 to TRBJ1-2; D is unclear. The CDR3 loop spans 13 amino acids. V was pared by 5 bases and J by 7 bases, with 14 bases between. The V gene's germline CDR1 is LGHDT and CDR2 YNNKEL (reference sequence). CDR3 sequence (DNA): TGTGCCAGCAGCAAGGAATATCGGGGTGGCTACACCTTC. Amino acid sequence: CASSKEYRGGYTF.

The chain uses TRBV4-1 and TRBJ1-1, with TRBD1 identical over 10 bases. Trimming at V came to 4 bases and at J to 13 bases, leaving 24 bases not matched to a gene. CDR3 length equals 18 residues. Germline CDR1 and CDR2: MGHRA and YSYEKL. CDR3 nucleotides: TGCGCCAGCAGCCCAGGGTCCGCCGGGACAGGGGTGTCGGTAAATGTTTTCTTT. It codes for CASSPGSAGTGVSVNVFF.

This clonotype was counted between two and nine times. The chain combines TRBV7-2 with TRBJ2-7; no clear D. V was trimmed by 3 bases and J by 0 bases, leaving 9 bases between them. CDR3 length: 14 amino acids. CDR1 and CDR2 (germline): SGHTA, FQGNSA. CDR3 amino acids: CASSLVVDSYEQYF. The CDR3 DNA sequence: TGTGCCAGCAGCTTGGTAGTGGACTCCTACGAGCAGTACTTC. Variable domain in full (rest from reference TRBV7-2 and TRBJ2-7): GAGVSQSPSNKVTEKGKDVELRCDPISGHTALYWYRQSLGQGLEFLIYFQGNSAPDKSGLPSDRFSAERTGGSVSTLTIQRTQQEDSAVYLCASSLVVDSYEQYFGPGTRLTVT.

This clonotype was counted between two and nine times. The chain links TRBV7-3 to TRBJ2-1; 9 bases map to TRBD2. Germline assignment: CDR1 SGHTA and CDR2 FQGTGA. V was pared by 3 bases and J by 0 bases, with 6 bases of the junction left unmatched. This CDR3 region has 17 residues. The CDR3 coding sequence is TGTGCCAGCAGCTTCAAGCGGGGGGCCAGCTCCTACAATGAGCAGTTCTTC. This sequence encodes CASSFKRGASSYNEQFF.

This clonotype was picked up a small number of times. The J gene is TRBJ2-1, the V gene TRBV3-1; weak D call: TRBD2 (6 bases). V gave up 4 bases and J gave up 9 bases, with 13 bases separating them. There are 13 residues in the CDR3. The germline V gene has CDR1 LGHDT and CDR2 YNNKEL (reference sequence). The chain's CDR3 is CASSPLVGGEQFF. CDR3 DNA sequence: TGTGCCAGCAGCCCCCTCGTGGGAGGTGAGCAGTTCTTC.

The J gene is TRBJ1-1, the V gene TRBV7-9, with a possible D match to TRBD1 (6 bases). CDR3 size: 16 residues. Germline assignment: CDR1 SEHNR and CDR2 FQNEAQ (reference sequence). Deletions cut 4 bases from V and 0 bases from J, with 15 bases between. This CDR3 is CASSSRSQGLNTEAFF. CDR3 bases: TGTGCCAGCAGCTCGAGATCTCAGGGGCTGAACACTGAAGCTTTCTTT.

This clonotype was picked up a small number of times. The V gene is TRBV20-1, the J gene TRBJ2-3; 11 nucleotides line up with TRBD2. V shed 1 base and J 5 bases; nucleotides not matched to a gene: 2. The V gene's germline CDR1 is DFQATT and CDR2 SNEGSKA (reference sequence). CDR3 length: 14 residues. The DNA for the CDR3 is TGCAGTGCTAGAGTAACTAGCGGGGGAGATACGCAGTATTTT. It codes for CSARVTSGGDTQYF.